These 27 T cell receptor beta chains originate from one sample sequenced in a study of blood T cell repertoires in COVID-19. The method was immunoSEQ multiplex PCR; TCRdb's version includes in-frame clones alone and lacks a portion of them. The table shows more than 200,000 clones, with 80% occurring only once. Sequences were obtained from PBMCs or T cells enriched from blood (not recorded which). These receptor sequences come from a man aged 25-45 years with acute COVID-19.

The chain couples TRBV19 to TRBJ2-7; TRBD1 matches 7 bases. The V and J ends lost 6 bases and 2 bases, in that order; junction bases with no gene match: 7. Germline values: CDR1 LNHDA, CDR2 SQIVND (reference sequence). The CDR3 totals 14 residues. CDR3 loop: CASRPDRATYEQYF. The CDR3 DNA follows: TGTGCCAGTAGGCCTGACAGGGCGACCTACGAGCAGTACTTC.

This chain uses TRBV30 with TRBJ1-6; 7 nucleotides agree with TRBD1. This CDR3 is built from 19 residues. Losses at the gene ends were 1 base for V and 0 bases for J; bases not matched to a gene: 12. CDR1 is GTSNPN, CDR2 SVGIG, per germline (reference sequence). CDR3 sequence: CAWSARSGGLGSYNSPLHF. The DNA of the CDR3 is TGTGCCTGGAGTGCCCGATCAGGGGGACTGGGCTCCTATAATTCACCCCTCCACTTT. The whole variable domain, filled in from reference TRBV30 and TRBJ1-6, reads SQTIHQWPATLVQPVGSPLSLECTVEGTSNPNLYWYRQAAGRGLQLLFYSVGIGQISSEVPQNLSASRPQDRQFILSSKKLLLSDSGFYLCAWSARSGGLGSYNSPLHFGNGTRLTVT.

The rearrangement joins TRBV12-3 or TRBV12-4 to TRBJ2-3, with D possibly matching TRBD2 (5 bases). The CDR3 covers 13 residues. The V gene lost 3 bases and the J gene lost 7 bases, with 11 bases spanning the gap. DNA for the CDR3: TGTGCCAGCAGTTTCCGGGGTGACAATACGCAGTATTTT. Residues: CASSFRGDNTQYF.

The rearrangement uses TRBV7-9 and TRBJ1-1; D not resolved. V was trimmed by 0 bases and J by 11 bases, leaving 10 bases between them. The CDR3 loop spans 12 amino acids. Germline-derived CDR1 and CDR2 are SEHNR and FQNEAQ (reference sequence). The CDR3 nucleotides read TGTGCCAGCAGCTTAGCCGCCCCCGAGGCTTTCTTT. Its translation is CASSLAAPEAFF.

J is TRBJ1-4 and V is TRBV7-6; D uncertain. CDR1 and CDR2 from the germline V gene are SGHVS and FNYEAQ. Between the trimmed V and J ends, which lost 2 bases and 0 bases, there was a span of 7 bases. This CDR3 spans 15 amino acids. The CDR3 sequence is CASSLNGATNEKLFF. The CDR3 nucleotides are TGTGCCAGCAGCTTAAACGGAGCAACTAATGAAAAACTGTTTTTT. Full variable domain (remainder filled in from reference TRBV7-6 and TRBJ1-4): GAGVSQSPRYKVTKRGQDVALRCDPISGHVSLYWYRQALGQGPEFLTYFNYEAQQDKSGLPNDRFSAERPEGSISTLTIQRTEQRDSAMYRCASSLNGATNEKLFFGSGTQLSVL.

The genes are TRBV28 and TRBJ1-3; perhaps TRBD1 as D (5 bases). The germline V gene has CDR1 MDHEN and CDR2 SYDVKM. The CDR3 is 14 residues long. V lost 7 bases and J 4 bases, leaving 14 bases between the germline ends. Here the CDR3 reads CASIPGGGGNTIYF. In nucleotides, the CDR3 is TGTGCCAGCATCCCTGGGGGAGGGGGAAACACCATATATTTT.

The chain is built from TRBV28 and TRBJ1-2; D call uncertain. Germline assignment: CDR1 MDHEN and CDR2 SYDVKM. CDR3 length equals 16 residues. Trimming left V 1 base short and J 2 bases short, with 14 bases between. CDR3 DNA sequence: TGTGCCAGCAGTTTATTAGTAGAGGGAGGGAACTATGGCTACACCTTC. It translates to CASSLLVEGGNYGYTF.

This chain joins TRBV7-2 and TRBJ1-1, with 11 bases identical to TRBD1. V gave up 4 bases and J gave up 1 base; unmatched junction bases: 8. Germline CDR1 and CDR2: SGHTA and FQGNSA. The CDR3 is made up of 17 amino acids. The CDR3 DNA is TGTGCCAGCAGCTCTACGGACAGGGGGCGAGGGAACACTGAAGCTTTCTTT. This gives the protein CASSSTDRGRGNTEAFF.

V usage is TRBV7-9 and J usage is TRBJ1-1; D possibly corresponds to TRBD1 (6 bases). The CDR3 runs 14 residues. V was trimmed by 3 bases and J by 6 bases, leaving 14 bases between them. CDR1 SEHNR and CDR2 FQNEAQ come from the germline V gene (reference sequence). The CDR3 loop is CASSFERGSPEAFF. DNA for the CDR3: TGTGCCAGCAGCTTCGAAAGGGGGTCGCCTGAAGCTTTCTTT. Variable domain in full (rest from reference TRBV7-9 and TRBJ1-1): DTGVSQNPRHKITKRGQNVTFRCDPISEHNRLYWYRQTLGQGPEFLTYFQNEAQLEKSRLLSDRFSAERPKGSFSTLEIQRTEQGDSAMYLCASSFERGSPEAFFGQGTRLTVV.

The chain couples TRBV4-2 to TRBJ2-1; a possible D gene is TRBD1 (6 bases). V was cut by 1 base and J by 8 bases, with 6 bases left in between. The germline V gene has CDR1 LGHNA and CDR2 YNFKEQ. The CDR3 contains 12 residues. The CDR3 DNA is TGTGCCAGCAGCCAAGGGGGGCATGAGCAGTTCTTC. It specifies CASSQGGHEQFF.

This chain uses TRBV6-2 or TRBV6-3 with TRBJ1-5; D is perhaps TRBD1 (6 bases). The CDR3 is 15 residues long. Trimming stripped 0 bases from V and 1 base from J, with 7 bases between. Germline V gene sequence: CDR1 MNHEY, CDR2 SVGEGT. The CDR3 region has the DNA TGTGCCAGCAGTTACTCGGGACAAAGCAATCAGCCCCAGCATTTT. This gives the protein CASSYSGQSNQPQHF.

J is TRBJ1-1 and V is TRBV27; no definite D call. The CDR3 runs 15 residues. V lost 7 bases, J lost 0 bases, and 15 bases lay in between. CDR1 MNHEY and CDR2 SMNVEV come from the germline V gene (reference sequence). CDR3: CASKGETNMNTEAFF. The CDR3 DNA reads TGTGCCAGCAAAGGAGAAACGAACATGAACACTGAAGCTTTCTTT.

There are a few counts of this clone. V usage is TRBV9 and J usage is TRBJ2-2; TRBD1 matches at 9 bases. This CDR3 spans 15 amino acids. The germline gives CDR1 SGDLS, CDR2 YYNGEE. With V trimmed by 8 bases and J by 0 bases, 5 bases remained unmatched. CDR3 nucleotides: TGTGCCAGTAGGACAGGGGACACGAACACCGGGGAGCTGTTTTTT. Translating it yields CASRTGDTNTGELFF.

The J gene is TRBJ2-5, the V gene TRBV5-1, with D tentatively TRBD2 (6 bases). With 3 bases removed from V and 5 bases from J, the gap between germline ends came to 11 bases. The CDR3 is 13 amino acids. Germline CDR1 SGHRS, CDR2 YFSETQ. CDR3 DNA: TGCGCCAGCAGCTACGGGGGAAGGGAGACCCAGTACTTC. It specifies CASSYGGRETQYF.

The chain couples TRBV5-1 to TRBJ2-2, with 11 nucleotides matching TRBD2. J lost 4 bases, V lost 1 base, and 3 bases had no gene match. The CDR3 is made up of 16 amino acids. Germline loops: CDR1 SGHRS, CDR2 YFSETQ. Written as DNA, the CDR3 is TGCGCCAGCAGCTTGTGGCTAGCGGGGGGCACCGGGGAGCTGTTTTTT. Protein product: CASSLWLAGGTGELFF.

The chain combines TRBV18 with TRBJ1-2; tentatively, D is TRBD1 (6 bases). Germline loops: CDR1 KGHSH, CDR2 LQKENI. Deletions cut 2 bases from V and 6 bases from J, with 16 bases between. The CDR3 is 15 residues long. CDR3 region: CASSPRATGWDGYTF. CDR3 nucleotide sequence: TGTGCCAGCTCACCAAGGGCTACAGGGTGGGATGGCTACACCTTC.

This rearrangement joins TRBV5-4 to TRBJ2-1, with TRBD1 matching over 10 bases. Trimming cost V 3 bases and J 9 bases; bases outside gene matches: 6. This CDR3 has 14 amino acids. Germline assignment: CDR1 SGHNT and CDR2 YYREEE (reference sequence). The CDR3 sequence: CASSSIDRGLEQFF. The CDR3 nucleotides are TGTGCCAGCAGCTCGATAGACAGGGGGCTTGAGCAGTTCTTC.

J is TRBJ1-2 and V is TRBV19, with 7 bases lining up with TRBD1. Germline V gene data show CDR1 as LNHDA and CDR2 as SQIVND (reference sequence). The CDR3 contains 20 residues. The CDR3 DNA follows: TGTGCTTTAGTCGGAGGAATTCATAAAGGTGACAGGGTTAATTTTTATGGCTACACCTTC. Translated: CALVGGIHKGDRVNFYGYTF.

V is TRBV7-9 and J is TRBJ2-5; D is perhaps TRBD1 (6 bases). CDR1 and CDR2 (germline): SEHNR, FQNEAQ (reference sequence). The CDR3 spans 15 residues. V lost 4 bases and J 5 bases, leaving 17 bases between the germline ends. In DNA, the CDR3 is TGTGCCAGCAGCTCTCCCAGGGGCTTTAGGGAGACCCAGTACTTC. Its protein product is CASSSPRGFRETQYF. The full variable domain, its missing parts supplied by reference TRBV7-9 and TRBJ2-5, is DTGVSQNPRHKITKRGQNVTFRCDPISEHNRLYWYRQTLGQGPEFLTYFQNEAQLEKSRLLSDRFSAERPKGSFSTLEIQRTEQGDSAMYLCASSSPRGFRETQYFGPGTRLLVL.

V usage is TRBV30 and J usage is TRBJ2-3; TRBD2 agrees at 7 bases. The CDR3 totals 15 residues. Germline V lookup: CDR1 GTSNPN, CDR2 SVGIG (reference sequence). With 1 base clipped from V and 6 bases from J, the junction kept 10 bases outside the gene matches. The CDR3 bases are TGTGCCTGGAGTGGAAATAGCGGGCTAACCGATACGCAGTATTTT. It codes for CAWSGNSGLTDTQYF.

The chain couples TRBV2 to TRBJ1-4, with D hard to call. Germline V gives CDR1 SNHLY, CDR2 FYNNEI. The CDR3 contains 11 residues. The V end was cut by 2 bases, the J end by 8 bases, with 3 bases between. For the CDR3, the DNA is TGTGCCAGCAGTGAACTGGAAAAACTGTTTTTT. Protein product: CASSELEKLFF. Full variable domain (rest looked up from reference TRBV2 and TRBJ1-4): EPEVTQTPSHQVTQMGQEVILRCVPISNHLYFYWYRQILGQKVEFLVSFYNNEISEKSEIFDDQFSVERPDGSNFTLKIRSTKLEDSAMYFCASSELEKLFFGSGTQLSVL.

The chain couples TRBV7-7 to TRBJ2-1; possibly TRBD2 for D (5 bases). Germline-derived CDR1 and CDR2 are SSHAT and FNYEAQ (reference sequence). This CDR3 has 13 residues. V lost 2 bases and J 10 bases, leaving 12 bases between the germline ends. The CDR3 reads CASSLNGWREQFF. CDR3 DNA sequence: TGTGCCAGCAGCTTAAACGGGTGGAGGGAGCAGTTCTTC.

The chain links TRBV7-2 to TRBJ1-2; tentative D call: TRBD1 (6 bases). Germline V gives CDR1 SGHTA, CDR2 FQGNSA. This CDR3 comprises 14 residues. V was trimmed by 5 bases and J by 3 bases, leaving 13 bases between them. CDR3 loop: CASSPGGGYYGYTF. The CDR3 DNA reads TGTGCCAGCAGCCCGGGGGGGGGCTACTATGGCTACACCTTC.

The V gene is TRBV9, the J gene TRBJ2-1; 7 nucleotides agree with TRBD2. The trim removed 2 bases at V and 2 bases at J, leaving 4 bases unmatched. In germline, CDR1 is SGDLS, CDR2 YYNGEE. CDR3 length: 15 residues. CDR3 sequence (DNA): TGTGCCAGCAGCGTTGATGCGGGGGCCTACAATGAGCAGTTCTTC. This codes for CASSVDAGAYNEQFF.

The V call is TRBV29-1, the J call TRBJ1-6; D unresolved. The CDR3 totals 16 residues. CDR1 is SQVTM and CDR2 is ANQGSEA in the germline V gene. Trimming took off 6 bases at V and 0 bases at J, with 15 bases between the two ends. CDR3 nucleotide sequence: TGCAGCGTCCTCCCGGGAGGCAGCTCCTATAATTCACCCCTCCACTTT. Translation: CSVLPGGSSYNSPLHF. Together with reference TRBV29-1 and TRBJ1-6, the CDR3 gives the full variable domain: SAVISQKPSRDICQRGTSLTIQCQVDSQVTMMFWYRQQPGQSLTLIATANQGSEATYESGFVIDKFPISRPNLTFSTLTVSNMSPEDSSIYLCSVLPGGSSYNSPLHFGNGTRLTVT.

This clone was observed a few times. The J gene is TRBJ1-6, the V gene TRBV4-1, with D perhaps TRBD1 (5 bases). The germline V gene encodes CDR1 MGHRA and CDR2 YSYEKL. The V end lost 4 bases, the J end lost 7 bases, and 14 bases lay between the germline ends. The CDR3 has 15 amino acids. CDR3: CASSPPGIQNSPLHF. The CDR3 DNA follows: TGCGCCAGCAGCCCTCCAGGGATTCAAAATTCACCCCTCCACTTT.

The chain employs TRBV11-2 and TRBJ2-1; 11 bases line up with TRBD2. The CDR3 totals 15 residues. CDR1 is SGHAT and CDR2 is FQNNGV in the germline V gene. Trimming cost V 4 bases and J 9 bases; bases outside gene matches: 8. The CDR3 DNA reads TGTGCCAGCAGCTCGTTAGCGGGGGGGCCTGGTGAGCAGTTCTTC. This translates into CASSSLAGGPGEQFF.